This is a list of T cell receptor beta chains from one sample in a study of blood T cell repertoires in COVID-19. Produced via immunoSEQ multiplex PCR; TCRdb's table is partial and in-frame only. The data show 150,000 or so clones, 81% seen once. Specimen: PBMCs or T cells enriched from blood (not recorded which). Receptors were obtained from a woman in her thirties or forties with acute COVID-19. Both conserved end residues are part of each CDR3. A D gene is named only where the DNA matches it firmly. Where a row states a size, it is once, few, many or the class of an expanded clone; other rows omit it.

V	J	D	size	DNA	CDR3
TRBV25-1	TRBJ1-2	TRBD1	.	TGTGCCAGCACCCCGACAGGGAACTATGGCTACACCTTC	CASTPTGNYGYTF
TRBV7-6	TRBJ1-5	.	.	TGTGCCAGCAGCTTAGATGCAGGGCGGTCGCCCCAGCATTTT	CASSLDAGRSPQHF
TRBV9	TRBJ2-3	.	.	TGTGCCAGCAGCGTAGAATCCCCGAGGGATACGCAGTATTTT	CASSVESPRDTQYF
TRBV9	TRBJ2-6	.	.	TGTGCCAGCAGCGGCCAGGGAATTGCCTCTGGGGCCAACGTCCTGACTTTC	CASSGQGIASGANVLTF
TRBV18	TRBJ1-2	.	.	TGTGCCAGCTCACTCGAGGCCCACTATGGCTACACCTTC	CASSLEAHYGYTF
TRBV24-1	TRBJ2-1	.	once	TGTGCCACCAGTGAGGCTACAGCTACTGTCCACAATGAGCAGTTCTTC	CATSEATATVHNEQFF
TRBV30	TRBJ1-1	.	.	TGTGCCTGGACCCCCAAGGGGGGGACTGAAGCTTTCTTT	CAWTPKGGTEAFF
TRBV3-1/TRBV3-2	TRBJ1-1	.	.	TGTGCCAGCAGCCATCGTGCTATGAACACTGAAGCTTTCTTT	CASSHRAMNTEAFF
TRBV27	TRBJ1-4	TRBD1	.	TGTGCCAGCAGTTCTGACAGGGCACCTGGAAAACTGTTTTTT	CASSSDRAPGKLFF
TRBV7-9	TRBJ2-5	.	once	TGTGCCAGCAGCTTAGCACCATCTAGTACCCCTTTGCCCCAGTACTTC	CASSLAPSSTPLPQYF
TRBV7-2	TRBJ2-7	TRBD1	.	TGTGCCAGCAGACAGGGGTCCTCCTACGAGCAGTACTTC	CASRQGSSYEQYF
TRBV18	TRBJ1-2	.	.	TGTGCCAGCTCCCAAACCGACAGCTATGGCTACACCTTC	CASSQTDSYGYTF
TRBV11-2	TRBJ1-2	.	.	TGTGCCAGCAGCTTAGGAAATCAAGGAGATGGCTACACCTTC	CASSLGNQGDGYTF
TRBV5-6	TRBJ2-5	TRBD1	.	TGTGCCAGCAGCCCCGGGACAGCCGGAGAGACCCAGTACTTC	CASSPGTAGETQYF
TRBV25-1	TRBJ1-5	.	.	TGTGCCAGCAGTGATTCGCGGAGCAATCAGCCCCAGCATTTT	CASSDSRSNQPQHF
TRBV11-2	TRBJ2-1	TRBD2	.	TGTGCCAGCAGCTTAAAGTCCGGGAGGGGTAATGAGCAGTTCTTC	CASSLKSGRGNEQFF
TRBV5-5	TRBJ1-4	.	once	TGTGCCAGCAGCTTGGAGCAGTTGCGGGGTAATGAAAAACTGTTTTTT	CASSLEQLRGNEKLFF
TRBV5-8	TRBJ2-1	.	.	TGTGCCAGCACAAAGCAGGGGAGAACATGGAATGAGCAGTTCTTC	CASTKQGRTWNEQFF
TRBV5-4	TRBJ2-5	TRBD2	.	TGTGCCAGCAGCTTGACTAGCGGGTACCAAGAGACCCAGTACTTC	CASSLTSGYQETQYF
TRBV9	TRBJ2-3	TRBD2	.	TGTGCCAGCAGCGTAGGGACTAGCGGGAGGGGATCAGATACGCAGTATTTT	CASSVGTSGRGSDTQYF
TRBV30	TRBJ1-1	TRBD1	few	TGTGCCTGGAGTGTTGGACAGGAGACTGAAGCTTTCTTT	CAWSVGQETEAFF
TRBV7-2	TRBJ1-2	.	.	TGTGCCAGCAGCCCTACGGCCCACAGTAGCTATGGCTACACCTTC	CASSPTAHSSYGYTF
TRBV6-5	TRBJ1-2	TRBD1	.	TGTGCCAGCAAATCGACAGGGGATATAGGCGGCTACACCTTC	CASKSTGDIGGYTF
TRBV5-4	TRBJ2-7	.	.	TGTGCCAGCAGCTTCTCCCCTACGCGTACTCCTAATCCCTACGAGCAGTACTTC	CASSFSPTRTPNPYEQYF
TRBV7-9	TRBJ2-1	.	.	TGTGCCAGCAGCCCATCCGAGCCCCGCAATGAGCAGTTCTTC	CASSPSEPRNEQFF
TRBV5-5	TRBJ2-1	.	.	TGTGCCAGCAGCTTCTTAAGGGGGGAGGGCGAGAATGAGCAGTTCTTC	CASSFLRGEGENEQFF
TRBV2	TRBJ2-4	TRBD2	.	TGTGCCAGCAGTGGGACTAGCGACATTCAGTACTTC	CASSGTSDIQYF
TRBV5-1	TRBJ2-5	TRBD2	.	TGCGCCAGCAGCCTTGGGGTCGGGACTAGTAGGCAAGAGACCCAGTACTTC	CASSLGVGTSRQETQYF
TRBV5-6	TRBJ2-1	.	few	TGTGCCAGCAGCTTGGTTGCTAGCCCTCCGTCGGATGAGCAGTTCTTC	CASSLVASPPSDEQFF
TRBV7-3	TRBJ1-1	.	.	TGTGCCAGCAGCTTAAGGGGGGGTATCGGCACTGAAGCTTTCTTT	CASSLRGGIGTEAFF
TRBV4-1	TRBJ2-3	.	once	TGCGCCAGCAGCCAAGGGAGTCAGGGGCAAAAAGATACGCAGTATTTT	CASSQGSQGQKDTQYF
TRBV5-1	TRBJ2-1	.	.	TGCGCCAGCAGCATGACGGACCGTAGGGGCGATGAGCAGTTCTTC	CASSMTDRRGDEQFF
TRBV9	TRBJ1-2	.	.	TGTGCCAGCAGCGCTCCTAACTATGGCTACACCTTC	CASSAPNYGYTF
TRBV6-2/TRBV6-3	TRBJ2-5	TRBD1	.	TGTGCCAGCAGTACGGGACAGGAGGAAGAGACCCAGTACTTC	CASSTGQEEETQYF
TRBV2	TRBJ2-5	.	.	TGTGCCAGCAGCGTAGACTATAACCAAGAGACCCAGTACTTC	CASSVDYNQETQYF
TRBV15	TRBJ2-3	.	.	TGTGCCACCAGCACCCCCCTCACAGATACGCAGTATTTT	CATSTPLTDTQYF
TRBV7-9	TRBJ2-1	TRBD2	few	TGTGCCAGCAGCTACCCGGGACTAGCGGACCACAATGAGCAGTTCTTC	CASSYPGLADHNEQFF
TRBV5-5	TRBJ1-6	TRBD1	once	TGTGCCAGCAGCTGGCTCGGGACAGGGGGCTCCTATAATTCACCCCTCCACTTT	CASSWLGTGGSYNSPLHF
TRBV18	TRBJ1-1	.	.	TGTGCCAGCTCACAGGGAGTGAACACTGAAGCTTTCTTT	CASSQGVNTEAFF
TRBV2	TRBJ2-3	TRBD2	.	TGTGCCAGCACCCGGGAGGGTTGGGGCACAGATACGCAGTATTTT	CASTREGWGTDTQYF
TRBV6-5	TRBJ1-2	.	.	TGTGCCAGCAGTTTGGACAGCAACTATGGCTACACCTTC	CASSLDSNYGYTF
TRBV4-1	TRBJ2-1	.	.	TGCGCCAGCAGCCAAGATCGTGGAGGGGTCGATGAGCAGTTCTTC	CASSQDRGGVDEQFF
TRBV7-2	TRBJ1-6	.	.	TGTGCCAGCAGCCGAGGGCGTTCACCCCTCCACTTT	CASSRGRSPLHF
TRBV4-2	TRBJ1-2	TRBD1	.	TGTGCCAGCAGCCAAGATATACAGGGGGCGCTTTCCTATGGCTACACCTTC	CASSQDIQGALSYGYTF
TRBV30	TRBJ2-3	.	.	TGTGCCTGGAGTGTATTGGGGCGGGACACAGATACGCAGTATTTT	CAWSVLGRDTDTQYF
TRBV9	TRBJ1-5	TRBD1	.	TGTGCCAGCAGCGAGGGGGCAGGGGGCGTTCAGCCCCAGCATTTT	CASSEGAGGVQPQHF
TRBV7-8	TRBJ1-5	.	.	TGTGCCAGCAGCCCGGGGGGGAGCAATCAGCCCCAGCATTTT	CASSPGGSNQPQHF
TRBV18	TRBJ2-5	TRBD1	.	TGTGCCAGCTCCCTACATGGGACAGATCAAGAGACCCAGTACTTC	CASSLHGTDQETQYF
TRBV27	TRBJ2-1	TRBD2	.	TGTGCCAGCAGTCCCTACGGGGGTAGCGGGAGGTACAATGAGCAGTTCTTC	CASSPYGGSGRYNEQFF
TRBV7-3	TRBJ2-2	TRBD1	.	TGTGCCAGCAGCTTAGACAGGGATATCACCGGGGAGCTGTTTTTT	CASSLDRDITGELFF
TRBV7-9	TRBJ1-1	.	.	TGTGCCAGCAGCTCCCCAGGGTACATTGAAGCTTTCTTT	CASSSPGYIEAFF
TRBV7-9	TRBJ2-4	.	.	TGTGCCAGCAGCCCGAGTGGGAGCAACATTCAGTACTTC	CASSPSGSNIQYF
TRBV7-9	TRBJ2-2	.	once	TGTGCCAGCAGCTTAGTTGGCGGGATCACCGGGGAGCTGTTTTTT	CASSLVGGITGELFF
TRBV25-1	TRBJ1-6	.	.	TGTGCCAGCAGCCTTTCCAATTCACCCCTCCACTTT	CASSLSNSPLHF